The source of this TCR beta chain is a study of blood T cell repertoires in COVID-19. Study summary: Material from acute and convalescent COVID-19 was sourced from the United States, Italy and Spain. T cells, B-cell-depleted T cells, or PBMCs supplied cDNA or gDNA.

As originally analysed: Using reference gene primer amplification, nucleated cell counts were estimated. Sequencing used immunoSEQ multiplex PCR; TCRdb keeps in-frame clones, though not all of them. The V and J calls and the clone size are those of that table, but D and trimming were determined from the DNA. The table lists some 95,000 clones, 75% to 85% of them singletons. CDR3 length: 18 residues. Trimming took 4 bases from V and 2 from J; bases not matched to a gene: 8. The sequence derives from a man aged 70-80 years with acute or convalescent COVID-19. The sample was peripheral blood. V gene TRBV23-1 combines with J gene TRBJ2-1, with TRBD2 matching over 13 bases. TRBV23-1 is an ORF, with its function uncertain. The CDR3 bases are TGCGCCAGCAGTCCCCAAGGACTAGCGGGAGACCCCTACAATGAGCAGTTCTTC. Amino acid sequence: CASSPQGLAGDPYNEQFF.